This T cell receptor beta chain was profiled in a study of T-cell reconstitution after alpha-beta-depleted transplantation in children. Unique molecular identifiers featured in how the TCRbeta library was prepared. TCRdb re-called the PCR reads with MiXCR, one entry per CDR3 protein. The sample holds about 500,000 distinct CDR3 sequences, less than 35% seen once. Trimming removed 6 bases from V and 4 bases from J; junction bases left unmatched: 8. The CDR3 spans 14 residues. This clonotype was obtained from a human donor who donated a stem cell graft to a child with aplastic anemia. The V call is TRBV12-3 or TRBV12-4, the J call TRBJ2-5; 7 bases align to TRBD2. The material was PBMCs from the stem cell graft donor, obtained from the stem cell graft. The CDR3 here is CASSEAGTSETQYF. CDR3 nucleotide sequence: TGTGCCAGCAGCGAAGCGGGAACGTCAGAGACCCAGTACTTC.